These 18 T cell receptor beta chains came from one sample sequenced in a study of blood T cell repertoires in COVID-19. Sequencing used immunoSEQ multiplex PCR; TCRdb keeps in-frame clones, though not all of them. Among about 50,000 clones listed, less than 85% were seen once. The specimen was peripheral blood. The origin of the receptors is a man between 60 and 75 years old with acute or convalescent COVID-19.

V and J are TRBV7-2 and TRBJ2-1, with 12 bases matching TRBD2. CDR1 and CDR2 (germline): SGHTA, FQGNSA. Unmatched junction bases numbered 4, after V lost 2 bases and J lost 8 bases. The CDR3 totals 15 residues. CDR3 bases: TGTGCCAGCAGCTTATCTAGCGGGGGGGCTCATGAGCAGTTCTTC. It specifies CASSLSSGGAHEQFF.

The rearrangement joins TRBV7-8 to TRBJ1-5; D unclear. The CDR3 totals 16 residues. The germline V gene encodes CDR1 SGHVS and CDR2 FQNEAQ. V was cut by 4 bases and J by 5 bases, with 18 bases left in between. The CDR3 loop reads CASSSRDGGRDQPQHF. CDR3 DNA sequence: TGTGCCAGCAGCTCCCGAGACGGAGGGCGCGATCAGCCCCAGCATTTT. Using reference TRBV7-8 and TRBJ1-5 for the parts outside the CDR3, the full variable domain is GAGVSQSPRYKVAKRGQDVALRCDPISGHVSLFWYQQALGQGPEFLTYFQNEAQLDKSGLPSDRFFAERPEGSVSTLKIQRTQQEDSAVYLCASSSRDGGRDQPQHFGDGTRLSIL.

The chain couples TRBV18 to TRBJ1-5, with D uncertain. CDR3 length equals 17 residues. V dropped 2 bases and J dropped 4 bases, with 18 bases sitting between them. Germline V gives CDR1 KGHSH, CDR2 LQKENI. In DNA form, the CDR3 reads TGTGCCAGCTCACCAATTTCCGGTAGCCCTAGTAATCAGCCCCAGCATTTT. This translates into CASSPISGSPSNQPQHF.

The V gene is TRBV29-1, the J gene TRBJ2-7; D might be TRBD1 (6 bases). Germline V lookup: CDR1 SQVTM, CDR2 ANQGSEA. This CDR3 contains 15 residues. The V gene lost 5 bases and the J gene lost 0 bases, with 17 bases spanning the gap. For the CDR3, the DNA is TGCAGCGTTAAGGGTTTACAGGGCGTCTCCTACGAGCAGTACTTC. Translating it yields CSVKGLQGVSYEQYF.

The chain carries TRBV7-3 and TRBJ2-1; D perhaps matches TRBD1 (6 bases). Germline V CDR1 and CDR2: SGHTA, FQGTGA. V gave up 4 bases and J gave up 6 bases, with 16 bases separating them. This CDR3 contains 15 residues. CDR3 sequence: CASSSGHRASNEQFF. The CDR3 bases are TGTGCCAGCAGCTCAGGCCACAGGGCTAGCAATGAGCAGTTCTTC.

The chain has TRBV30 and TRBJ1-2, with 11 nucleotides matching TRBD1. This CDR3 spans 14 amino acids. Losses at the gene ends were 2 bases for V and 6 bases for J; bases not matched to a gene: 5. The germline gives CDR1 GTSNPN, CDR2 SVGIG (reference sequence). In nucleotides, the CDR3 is TGTGCCTGGAGTAGGACAGGGGGCGCGGATGGCTACACCTTC. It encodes CAWSRTGGADGYTF.

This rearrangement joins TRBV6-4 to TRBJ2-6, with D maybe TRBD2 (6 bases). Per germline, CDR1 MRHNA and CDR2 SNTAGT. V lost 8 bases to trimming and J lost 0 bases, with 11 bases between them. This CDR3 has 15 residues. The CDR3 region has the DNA TGTGCCAGCGGCGGGACCCTCTCTGGGGCCAACGTCCTGACTTTC. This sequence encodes CASGGTLSGANVLTF.

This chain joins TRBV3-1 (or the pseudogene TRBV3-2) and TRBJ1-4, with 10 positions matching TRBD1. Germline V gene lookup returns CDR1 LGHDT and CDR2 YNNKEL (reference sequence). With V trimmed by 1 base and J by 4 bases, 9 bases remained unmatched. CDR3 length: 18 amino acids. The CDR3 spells CASSQGGQGRRGNEKLFF. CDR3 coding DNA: TGTGCCAGCAGCCAAGGGGGACAGGGGCGCCGGGGTAATGAAAAACTGTTTTTT.

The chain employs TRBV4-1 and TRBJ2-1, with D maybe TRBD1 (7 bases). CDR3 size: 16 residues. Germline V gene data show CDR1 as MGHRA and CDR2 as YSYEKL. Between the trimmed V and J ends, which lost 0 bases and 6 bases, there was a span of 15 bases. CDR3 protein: CASSQERQGGANEQFF. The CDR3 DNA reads TGCGCCAGCAGCCAAGAACGGCAGGGGGGAGCCAATGAGCAGTTCTTC.

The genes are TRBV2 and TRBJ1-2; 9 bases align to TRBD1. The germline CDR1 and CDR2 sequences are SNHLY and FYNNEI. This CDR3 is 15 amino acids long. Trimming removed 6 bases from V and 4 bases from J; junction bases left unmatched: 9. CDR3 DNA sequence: TGTGCCAGCAGCCAGTCACAGGGGGCTGGCTATGGCTACACCTTC. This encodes CASSQSQGAGYGYTF.

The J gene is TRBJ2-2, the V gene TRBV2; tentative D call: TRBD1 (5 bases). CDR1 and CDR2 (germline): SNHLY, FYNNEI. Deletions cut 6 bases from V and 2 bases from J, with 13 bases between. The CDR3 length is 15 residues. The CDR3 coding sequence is TGTGCCAGCAGGCACGCTGACAGAAACACCGGGGAGCTGTTTTTT. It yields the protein CASRHADRNTGELFF.

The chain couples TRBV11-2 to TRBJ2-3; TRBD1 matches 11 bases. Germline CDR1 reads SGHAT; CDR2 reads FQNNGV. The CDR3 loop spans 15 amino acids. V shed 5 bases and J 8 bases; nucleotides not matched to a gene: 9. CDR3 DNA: TGTGCCAGCAGCCCTCGGACAGGGGGCTGGGGTACGCAGTATTTT. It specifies CASSPRTGGWGTQYF.

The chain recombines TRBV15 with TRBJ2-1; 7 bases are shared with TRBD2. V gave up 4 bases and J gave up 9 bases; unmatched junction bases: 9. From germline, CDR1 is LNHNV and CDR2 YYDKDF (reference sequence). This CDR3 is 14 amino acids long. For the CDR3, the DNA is TGTGCCACCAGCACTAGCGGAGGGCCTTTTGAGCAGTTCTTC. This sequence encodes CATSTSGGPFEQFF.

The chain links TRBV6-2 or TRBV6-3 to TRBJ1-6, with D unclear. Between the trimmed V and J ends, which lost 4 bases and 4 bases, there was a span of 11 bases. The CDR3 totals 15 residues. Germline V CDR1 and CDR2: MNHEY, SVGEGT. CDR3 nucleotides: TGTGCCAGCAGTTCGGGAAGCTTATATAATTCACCCCTCCACTTT. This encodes CASSSGSLYNSPLHF.

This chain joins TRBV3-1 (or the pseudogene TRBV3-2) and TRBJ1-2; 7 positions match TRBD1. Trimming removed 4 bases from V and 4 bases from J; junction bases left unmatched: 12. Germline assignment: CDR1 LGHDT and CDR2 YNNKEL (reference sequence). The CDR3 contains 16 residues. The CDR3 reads CASSPVPRGHRYGYTF. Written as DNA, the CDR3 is TGTGCCAGCAGCCCCGTTCCAAGGGGGCATCGCTATGGCTACACCTTC.

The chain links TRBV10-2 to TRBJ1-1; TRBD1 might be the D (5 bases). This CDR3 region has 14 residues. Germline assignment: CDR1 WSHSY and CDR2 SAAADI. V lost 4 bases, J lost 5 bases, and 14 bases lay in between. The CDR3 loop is CASSGGRVGTEAFF. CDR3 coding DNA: TGCGCCAGCAGTGGGGGCAGGGTGGGGACTGAAGCTTTCTTT.

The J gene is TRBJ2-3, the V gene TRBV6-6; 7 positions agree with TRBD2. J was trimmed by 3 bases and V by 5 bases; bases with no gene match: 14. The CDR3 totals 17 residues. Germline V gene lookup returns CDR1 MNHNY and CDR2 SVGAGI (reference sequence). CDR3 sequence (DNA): TGTGCCAGCAGTCGTTCTGGGAGGGAACTGGGGACAGATACGCAGTATTTT. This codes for CASSRSGRELGTDTQYF.

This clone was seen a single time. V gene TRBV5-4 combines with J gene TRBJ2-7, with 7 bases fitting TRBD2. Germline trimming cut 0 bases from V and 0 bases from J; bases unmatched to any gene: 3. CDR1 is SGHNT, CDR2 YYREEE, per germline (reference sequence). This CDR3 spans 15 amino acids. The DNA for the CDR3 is TGTGCCAGCAGCTTGGCAGCGGGGACCTCCTACGAGCAGTACTTC. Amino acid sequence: CASSLAAGTSYEQYF.